These 4 T cell receptor beta chains share one sample of origin, sequenced in a study of blood T cell repertoires in COVID-19. Using immunoSEQ multiplex PCR, the repertoire was profiled, and TCRdb retains in-frame clones only, with some absent. Among about 53,000 clones, 85% to 90% were seen once, and the ten largest hold 4%. Material for sequencing was peripheral blood. The receptors come from a man aged 50 to 60 with acute or convalescent COVID-19.

The chain employs TRBV7-8 and TRBJ1-1; the D gene is possibly TRBD1 (6 bases). V gave up 1 base and J gave up 1 base, with 16 bases separating them. This CDR3 contains 17 residues. Germline CDR1 SGHVS, CDR2 FQNEAQ. The CDR3 sequence: CASSLGGVGRGNTEAFF. CDR3 sequence (DNA): TGTGCCAGCAGCTTAGGAGGGGTAGGCAGGGGGAACACTGAAGCTTTCTTT.

The rearrangement uses TRBV6-5 and TRBJ2-1, with 13 bases aligning to TRBD2. Per the germline V gene, CDR1 is MNHEY and CDR2 is SVGAGI. This CDR3 region has 14 residues. V was pared by 1 base and J by 9 bases, with 0 bases of the junction left unmatched. CDR3 DNA sequence: TGTGCCAGCAGTTACTGGACTAGCGGGAGTGAGCAGTTCTTC. This encodes CASSYWTSGSEQFF.

J is TRBJ1-2 and V is TRBV29-1, with 8 bases that match TRBD1. V was clipped by 7 bases and J by 4 bases; unmatched bases: 5. The CDR3 extends over 12 amino acids. Germline V gene sequence: CDR1 SQVTM, CDR2 ANQGSEA. Here the CDR3 reads CSAGQVGYGYTF. CDR3 coding DNA: TGCAGCGCGGGACAGGTGGGCTATGGCTACACCTTC.

The chain carries TRBV30 and TRBJ2-3, with no clear D. V lost 2 bases and J lost 3, with 9 bases in between. The CDR3 extends over 13 amino acids. The germline CDR1 and CDR2 sequences are GTSNPN and SVGIG (reference sequence). The chain's CDR3 is CAWSSTATDTQYF. Written as DNA, the CDR3 is TGTGCCTGGAGTTCAACTGCGACAGATACGCAGTATTTT.